This TCR beta chain originates from a study of cytotoxic CD8 clonotypes in ibrutinib-treated CLL. For the study at large: Response sampling took place at median 12 months of treatment, range 6 to 36.

Germline V gives CDR1 MNHEY, CDR2 SVGAGI. V dropped 7 bases and J dropped 2 bases, with 12 bases sitting between them. The CDR3 contains 13 residues. The sequencing depth, 1 in 200,000 to 1 in 1 million T cells, was the target. Profiled with immunoSEQ multiplex PCR; TCRdb holds only in-frame clones, not every one. The sample lists approximately 120,000 clones, 58% seen once, with about 39% in the top ten. Remarks on this clone: Its antigen is as yet unknown.

Points from the study as a whole: Under treatment, the uncommon public clonotypes either contracted or remained stable.

This clonotype was sampled from a human donor with chronic lymphocytic leukemia. V gene TRBV6-5 combines with J gene TRBJ2-7; no clear D. The sequencing here drew on PBMCs, taken after 24 months of ibrutinib treatment. CDR3 in DNA: TGTGCCAGCACCAACAGTATAACCTACGAGCAGTACTTC. Translation gives CASTNSITYEQYF.